This TCR beta chain was captured in a study of patients and donors after allogeneic stem cell transplantation. TCRdb processed the RT-PCR reads anew with MiXCR; each CDR3 protein has one entry. The repertoire holds approximately 200,000 distinct CDR3 sequences, more than 35% seen once, with about 35% in the top ten. Germline CDR1 MGHRA, CDR2 YSYEKL. The CDR3 is 14 amino acids. The ends were cut back, 2 bases at V and 6 bases at J, with 11 bases in the middle. This sequence joins TRBV4-1 and TRBJ1-3; maybe TRBD1 (6 bases). Sequenced: blood, either unsorted or a sorted T cell fraction (not recorded which). This receptor was obtained from a human donor who was either an allogeneic HSCT recipient or a stem cell or donor lymphocyte infusion donor (not recorded which). It is not recorded whose cells these are; they may come from a transplant donor. CDR3 in DNA: TGCGCCAGCAGCCAATCAGGGGCCCTAAACACCATATATTTT. Translation: CASSQSGALNTIYF.